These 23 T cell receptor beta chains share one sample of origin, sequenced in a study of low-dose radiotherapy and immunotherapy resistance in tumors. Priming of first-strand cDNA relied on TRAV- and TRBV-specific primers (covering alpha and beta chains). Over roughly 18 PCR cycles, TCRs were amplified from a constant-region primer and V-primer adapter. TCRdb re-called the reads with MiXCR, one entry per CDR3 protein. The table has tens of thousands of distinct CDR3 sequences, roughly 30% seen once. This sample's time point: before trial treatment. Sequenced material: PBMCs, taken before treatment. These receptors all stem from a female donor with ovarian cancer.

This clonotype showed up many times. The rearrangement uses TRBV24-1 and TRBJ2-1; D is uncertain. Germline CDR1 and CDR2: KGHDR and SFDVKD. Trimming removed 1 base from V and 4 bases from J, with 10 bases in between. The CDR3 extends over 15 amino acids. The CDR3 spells CATSDFRLPYNEQFF. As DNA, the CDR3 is TGTGCCACCAGTGATTTCCGGCTACCGTACAATGAGCAGTTCTTC.

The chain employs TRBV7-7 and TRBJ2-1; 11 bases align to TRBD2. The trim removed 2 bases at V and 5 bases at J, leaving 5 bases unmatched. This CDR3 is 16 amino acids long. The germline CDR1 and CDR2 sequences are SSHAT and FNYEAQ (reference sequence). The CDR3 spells CASSLLGTSGDNEQFF. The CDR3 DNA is TGTGCCAGCAGCTTATTGGGGACTAGCGGAGACAATGAGCAGTTCTTC.

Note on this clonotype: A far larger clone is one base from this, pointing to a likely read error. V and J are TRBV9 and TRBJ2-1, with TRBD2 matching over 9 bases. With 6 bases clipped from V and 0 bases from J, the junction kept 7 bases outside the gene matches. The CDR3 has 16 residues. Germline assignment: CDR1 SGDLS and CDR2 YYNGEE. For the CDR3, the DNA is TGTGCCAGCAACCAAGATAGCGGGAGCTCCTACAATGAGCAGTTCTTC. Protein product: CASNQDSGSSYNEQFF. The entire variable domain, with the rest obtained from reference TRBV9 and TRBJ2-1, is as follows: DSGVTQTPKHLITATGQRVTLRCSPRSGDLSVYWYQQSLDQGLQFLIQYYNGEERAKGNILERFSAQQFPDLHSELNLSSLELGDSALYFCASNQDSGSSYNEQFFGPGTRLTVL.

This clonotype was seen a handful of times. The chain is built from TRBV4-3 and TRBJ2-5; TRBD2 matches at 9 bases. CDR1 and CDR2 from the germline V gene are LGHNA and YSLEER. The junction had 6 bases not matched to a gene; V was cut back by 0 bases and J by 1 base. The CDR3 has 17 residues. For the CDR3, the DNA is TGCGCCAGCAGCCAAGATCAAAGACTAGCGGCCCAAGAGACCCAGTACTTC. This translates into CASSQDQRLAAQETQYF.

In DNA form, the CDR3 reads TGTGCCAGCAGAGAGTGGTCCTACAATGAGCAGTTCTTC. Translation: CASREWSYNEQFF. The chain is built from TRBV28 and TRBJ2-1; D unclear. Trimming took 6 bases from V and 1 from J, leaving 7 bases between them. Germline V gives CDR1 MDHEN, CDR2 SYDVKM. The CDR3 has 13 amino acids.

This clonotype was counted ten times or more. The CDR3 here is CSASGTTYNEQFF. DNA for the CDR3: TGCAGTGCCTCCGGGACTACCTACAATGAGCAGTTCTTC. This rearrangement joins TRBV20-1 to TRBJ2-1; 7 positions match TRBD2. CDR3 size: 13 residues. V dropped 6 bases and J dropped 2; count of bases not matched to a gene: 4. Germline CDR1 and CDR2: DFQATT and SNEGSKA (reference sequence).

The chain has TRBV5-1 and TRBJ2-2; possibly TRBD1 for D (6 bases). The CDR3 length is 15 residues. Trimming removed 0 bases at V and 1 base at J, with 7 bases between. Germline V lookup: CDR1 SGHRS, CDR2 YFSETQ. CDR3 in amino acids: CASSLVDRNTGELFF. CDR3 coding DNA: TGCGCCAGCAGCTTGGTGGACAGGAACACCGGGGAGCTGTTTTTT.

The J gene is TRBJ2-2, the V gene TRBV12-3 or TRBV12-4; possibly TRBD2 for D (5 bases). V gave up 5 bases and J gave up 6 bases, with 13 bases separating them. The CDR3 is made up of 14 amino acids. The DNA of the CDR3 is TGTGCCAGCAGTCCAGCGGTGGCTGCCGGGGAGCTGTTTTTT. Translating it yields CASSPAVAAGELFF.

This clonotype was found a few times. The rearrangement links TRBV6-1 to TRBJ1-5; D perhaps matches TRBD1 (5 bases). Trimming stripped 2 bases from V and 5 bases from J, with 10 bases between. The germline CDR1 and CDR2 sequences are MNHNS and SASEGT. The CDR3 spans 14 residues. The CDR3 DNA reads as TGTGCCAGCAGTGAATGGGGGGGTGATCAGCCCCAGCATTTT. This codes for CASSEWGGDQPQHF.

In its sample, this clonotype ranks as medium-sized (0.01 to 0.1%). CDR3 loop: CASSLLTPQIQFF. CDR3 DNA: TGTGCCAGCAGTTTATTGACGCCACAAATACAGTTCTTC. The V gene is TRBV28, the J gene TRBJ2-1; D is unclear. CDR1 is MDHEN and CDR2 is SYDVKM in the germline V gene. V lost 1 base, J lost 13 bases, and 14 bases lay in between. The CDR3 has 13 residues.

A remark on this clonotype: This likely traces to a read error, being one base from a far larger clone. CDR3 region: CAISESRVGKKLFF. Written as DNA, the CDR3 is TGTGCCATCAGTGAGTCGAGAGTAGGGAAAAAACTGTTTTTT. The chain uses TRBV6-1 and TRBJ1-4; D gene uncertain. The germline V gene has CDR1 MNHNS and CDR2 SASEGT. There are 14 residues in the CDR3.

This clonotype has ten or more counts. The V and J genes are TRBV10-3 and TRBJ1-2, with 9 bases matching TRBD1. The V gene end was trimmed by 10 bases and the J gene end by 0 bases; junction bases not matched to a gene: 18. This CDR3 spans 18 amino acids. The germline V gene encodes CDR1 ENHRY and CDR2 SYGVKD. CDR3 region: CATGKLRDRDRANYGYTF. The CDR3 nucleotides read TGTGCCACCGGAAAACTCCGGGACAGGGATCGTGCTAACTATGGCTACACCTTC.

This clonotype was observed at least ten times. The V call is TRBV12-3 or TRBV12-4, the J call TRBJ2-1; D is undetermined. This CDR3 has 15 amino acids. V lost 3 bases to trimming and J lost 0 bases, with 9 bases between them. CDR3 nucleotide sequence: TGTGCCAGCAGTTTGTACACTTTCTCCTACAATGAGCAGTTCTTC. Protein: CASSLYTFSYNEQFF.

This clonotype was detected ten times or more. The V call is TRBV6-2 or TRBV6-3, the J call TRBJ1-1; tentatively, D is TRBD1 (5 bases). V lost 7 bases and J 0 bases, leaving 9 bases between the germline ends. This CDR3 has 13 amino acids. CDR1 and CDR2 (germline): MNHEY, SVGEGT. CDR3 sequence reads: CASTRGMNTEAFF. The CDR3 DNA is TGTGCCAGCACTCGGGGGATGAACACTGAAGCTTTCTTT.

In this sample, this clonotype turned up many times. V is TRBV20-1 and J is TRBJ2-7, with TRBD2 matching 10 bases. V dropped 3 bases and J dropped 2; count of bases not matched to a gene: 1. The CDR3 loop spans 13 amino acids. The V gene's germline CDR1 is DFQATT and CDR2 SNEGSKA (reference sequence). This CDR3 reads CSARGTSAYEQYF. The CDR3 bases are TGCAGTGCTAGGGGGACTAGCGCCTACGAGCAGTACTTC.

CDR3 bases: TGTGCCAGCACCGTGGACTCCTACGAGCAGTACTTC. As protein: CASTVDSYEQYF. The chain uses TRBV13 and TRBJ2-7, with D unclear. Germline CDR1 PRHDT, CDR2 FYEKMQ (reference sequence). The CDR3 spans 12 residues. V lost 7 bases and J 0 bases, leaving 7 bases between the germline ends.

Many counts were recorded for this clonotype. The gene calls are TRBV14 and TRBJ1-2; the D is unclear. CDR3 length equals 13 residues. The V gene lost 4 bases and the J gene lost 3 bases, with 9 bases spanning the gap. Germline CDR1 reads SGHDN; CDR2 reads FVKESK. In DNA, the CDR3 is TGTGCCAGCAGCCCCGACCGGTACTATGGCTACACCTTC. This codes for CASSPDRYYGYTF. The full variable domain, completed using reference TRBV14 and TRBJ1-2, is EAGVTQFPSHSVIEKGQTVTLRCDPISGHDNLYWYRRVMGKEIKFLLHFVKESKQDESGMPNNRFLAERTGGTYSTLKVQPAELEDSGVYFCASSPDRYYGYTFGSGTRLTVV.

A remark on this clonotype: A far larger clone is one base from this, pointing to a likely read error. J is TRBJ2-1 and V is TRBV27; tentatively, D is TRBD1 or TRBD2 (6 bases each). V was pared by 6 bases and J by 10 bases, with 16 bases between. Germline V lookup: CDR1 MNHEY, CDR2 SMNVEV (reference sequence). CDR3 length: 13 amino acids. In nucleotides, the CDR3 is TGTGCCAGCAGGGTCGGGGGCAGCTACGAGCAGTTCTTC. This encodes CASRVGGSYEQFF.

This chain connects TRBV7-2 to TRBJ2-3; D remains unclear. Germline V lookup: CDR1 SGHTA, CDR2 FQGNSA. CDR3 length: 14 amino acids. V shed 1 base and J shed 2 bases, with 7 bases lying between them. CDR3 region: CASSLEPNTDTQYF. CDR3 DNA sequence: TGTGCCAGCAGCTTAGAACCAAACACAGATACGCAGTATTTT.

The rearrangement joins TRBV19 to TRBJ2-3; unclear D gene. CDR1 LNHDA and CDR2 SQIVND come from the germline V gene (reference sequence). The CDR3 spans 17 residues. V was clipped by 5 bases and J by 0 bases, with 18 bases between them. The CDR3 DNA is TGTGCCAGTAGTGGCATCGGACGGAAAGCTAGCACAGATACGCAGTATTTT. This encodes CASSGIGRKASTDTQYF. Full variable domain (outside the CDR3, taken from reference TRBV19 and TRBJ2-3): DGGITQSPKYLFRKEGQNVTLSCEQNLNHDAMYWYRQDPGQGLRLIYYSQIVNDFQKGDIAEGYSVSREKKESFPLTVTSAQKNPTAFYLCASSGIGRKASTDTQYFGPGTRLTVL.

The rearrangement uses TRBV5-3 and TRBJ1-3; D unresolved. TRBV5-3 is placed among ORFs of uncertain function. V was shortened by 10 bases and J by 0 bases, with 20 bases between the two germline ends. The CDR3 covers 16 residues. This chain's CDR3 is CAGSPLDSVSGNTIYF. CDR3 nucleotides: TGTGCCGGCAGCCCCCTCGATAGCGTCTCTGGAAACACCATATATTTT.

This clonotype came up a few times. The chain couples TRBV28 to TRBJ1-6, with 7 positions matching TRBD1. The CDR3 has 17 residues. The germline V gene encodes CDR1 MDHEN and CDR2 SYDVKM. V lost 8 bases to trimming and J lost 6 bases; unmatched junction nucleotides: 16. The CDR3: CASAGGGRGVGNSPLHF. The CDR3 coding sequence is TGTGCCAGCGCAGGAGGGGGCAGGGGGGTAGGTAATTCACCCCTCCACTTT.

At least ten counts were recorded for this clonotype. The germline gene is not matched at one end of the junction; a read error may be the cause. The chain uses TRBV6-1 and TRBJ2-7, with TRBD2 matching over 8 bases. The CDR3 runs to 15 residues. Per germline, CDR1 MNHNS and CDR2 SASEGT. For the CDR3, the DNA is TGTGCCATCAGTGACTCGGCTGCGGGAGGCTACGAGCAGTACTTC. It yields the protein CAISDSAAGGYEQYF.